A single sample is the source of the 29 T cell receptor beta chains below, sequenced in a study of blood T cell repertoires in COVID-19. Sequenced by immunoSEQ multiplex PCR; TCRdb stores in-frame clones only, minus some. Counted here are roughly 200,000 clones, 85% to 90% occurring once; the ten biggest clones make up about 22%. The sample was PBMCs or T cells enriched from blood (not recorded which). The receptors were gathered from a woman between 35 and 50 years old in a cohort exposed to, infected with or recovered from COVID-19 (not recorded which).

This rearrangement joins TRBV11-2 to TRBJ2-5, with 13 bases aligning to TRBD2. CDR1 and CDR2 (germline): SGHAT, FQNNGV. Trimming cost V 5 bases and J 2 bases; bases outside gene matches: 2. The CDR3 has 15 amino acids. The CDR3 DNA sequence: TGTGCCAGCAGCGAGACTAGCGGGGGGCAAGAGACCCAGTACTTC. Translated, it gives CASSETSGGQETQYF.

The chain links TRBV1 to TRBJ2-7; TRBD1 is taken as the D call from the table, unchecked against the DNA. TRBV1 is a documented pseudogene. This CDR3 is built from 14 residues. CDR3 bases: TGCACCAGCAGCCAAGATCTCAGGGCCATCTTGGAGTACTTC. Protein sequence: CTSSQDLRAILEYF.

The chain is built from TRBV9 and TRBJ1-1; no firm D call. The germline V gene has CDR1 SGDLS and CDR2 YYNGEE. Deletions cut 4 bases from V and 3 bases from J, with 10 bases between. The CDR3 totals 13 residues. The CDR3 DNA reads as TGTGCCAGCAGCCCAACACCTTACACTGAAGCTTTCTTT. Translation gives CASSPTPYTEAFF.

The rearrangement links TRBV5-4 to TRBJ2-5, with 11 bases lining up with TRBD2. V was clipped by 3 bases and J by 3 bases; unmatched bases: 7. CDR1 SGHNT and CDR2 YYREEE come from the germline V gene (reference sequence). The CDR3 has 16 residues. For the CDR3, the DNA is TGTGCCAGCAGCTCACCGTTAGCGGGAGGGGAAGAGACCCAGTACTTC. Protein sequence: CASSSPLAGGEETQYF.

In its sample, this clone was seen a few times. This sequence joins TRBV6-4 and TRBJ1-5; no definite D call. Between the trimmed V and J ends, which lost 5 bases and 2 bases, there was a span of 13 bases. CDR1 and CDR2 (germline): MRHNA, SNTAGT. The CDR3 is 15 amino acids. The CDR3 reads CASSKTPDGNQPQHF. The CDR3 DNA sequence: TGTGCCAGCAGTAAGACACCCGATGGCAATCAGCCCCAGCATTTT.

This clone was detected only a few times. The chain employs TRBV6-2 or TRBV6-3 and TRBJ1-1, with 7 bases matching TRBD1. V lost 6 bases, J lost 3 bases, and 4 bases stayed unmatched. In germline, CDR1 is MNHEY, CDR2 SVGEGT. CDR3 length: 13 amino acids. The CDR3 loop reads CASSSGQHTEAFF. CDR3 sequence (DNA): TGTGCCAGCAGCTCGGGACAGCACACTGAAGCTTTCTTT.

This chain links TRBV10-3 with TRBJ1-6; TRBD1 matches 7 bases. Per germline, CDR1 ENHRY and CDR2 SYGVKD. This CDR3 spans 15 amino acids. Trimming at V came to 6 bases and at J to 7 bases, leaving 9 bases not matched to a gene. CDR3 amino acids: CAIRDRETVNSPLHF. Here the CDR3 DNA reads TGTGCCATCAGAGACAGGGAAACAGTAAATTCACCCCTCCACTTT.

V is TRBV15 and J is TRBJ1-5; the match to TRBD1 covers 10 bases. V lost 4 bases to trimming and J lost 6 bases; unmatched junction nucleotides: 9. The CDR3 is 16 amino acids. CDR1 and CDR2 from the germline V gene are LNHNV and YYDKDF (reference sequence). The CDR3 region is CATSTTRTGGIQPQHF. The CDR3 DNA is TGTGCCACCAGCACTACCCGGACAGGGGGTATTCAGCCCCAGCATTTT.

The chain is built from TRBV21-1 and TRBJ2-2; the D segment call TRBD1 is taken from the table without a DNA check. TRBV21-1 counts as a pseudogene. The CDR3 covers 19 residues. The CDR3 DNA is TGTGCCAGCAGCAAAAACAGGTCGGGACAGGGGCCTCACACCGGGGAGCTGTTTTTT. Protein sequence: CASSKNRSGQGPHTGELFF.

The V and J genes are TRBV4-3 and TRBJ2-3; D not resolved. With 0 bases removed from V and 4 bases from J, the gap between germline ends came to 8 bases. The CDR3 runs 14 residues. Germline loops: CDR1 LGHNA, CDR2 YSLEER. This CDR3 reads CASSQDMSADTQYF. The CDR3, as DNA: TGCGCCAGCAGCCAAGATATGAGCGCAGATACGCAGTATTTT.

The V gene is TRBV9, the J gene TRBJ2-5; 11 bases line up with TRBD2. Losses at the gene ends were 4 bases for V and 7 bases for J; bases not matched to a gene: 9. The V gene's germline CDR1 is SGDLS and CDR2 YYNGEE. This CDR3 is built from 15 residues. CDR3 sequence: CASSLGTSGFGTQYF. In DNA form, the CDR3 reads TGTGCCAGCAGCCTAGGGACTAGCGGTTTTGGGACCCAGTACTTC.

This chain uses TRBV10-3 with TRBJ2-7; 10 bases are shared with TRBD1. Trimming cost V 6 bases and J 5 bases; bases outside gene matches: 10. The germline gives CDR1 ENHRY, CDR2 SYGVKD. This CDR3 has 15 residues. The CDR3 sequence is CAIRAAGTGEHEQYF. The DNA for the CDR3 is TGTGCCATCAGAGCTGCGGGGACAGGGGAGCACGAGCAGTACTTC.

This clone was picked up one time. The gene calls are TRBV19 and TRBJ2-3; unclear D gene. V was cut by 3 bases and J by 1 base, with 11 bases left in between. CDR1 and CDR2 (germline): LNHDA, SQIVND (reference sequence). The CDR3 is 15 residues long. DNA of the CDR3: TGTGCCAGTAGTATCGCCAGGAAAGGCACAGATACGCAGTATTTT. It is translated as CASSIARKGTDTQYF. The full variable domain, rest sourced from reference TRBV19 and TRBJ2-3, is DGGITQSPKYLFRKEGQNVTLSCEQNLNHDAMYWYRQDPGQGLRLIYYSQIVNDFQKGDIAEGYSVSREKKESFPLTVTSAQKNPTAFYLCASSIARKGTDTQYFGPGTRLTVL.

The genes are TRBV13 and TRBJ2-7, with D uncertain. Germline V CDR1 and CDR2: PRHDT, FYEKMQ (reference sequence). The V end lost 2 bases, the J end lost 5 bases, and 13 bases lay between the germline ends. This CDR3 has 14 residues. Here the CDR3 reads CASSLRPRGHEQYF. CDR3 coding DNA: TGTGCCAGCAGCTTACGGCCCCGCGGCCACGAGCAGTACTTC.

This chain links TRBV28 with TRBJ2-2; a possible D gene is TRBD1 (6 bases). Trimming stripped 3 bases from V and 5 bases from J, with 16 bases between. The length of the CDR3 is 16 residues. CDR1 is MDHEN and CDR2 is SYDVKM in the germline V gene. The CDR3 nucleotides are TGTGCCAGCAGTTTGGGATTGACAGGCGGGACCGGGGAGCTGTTTTTT. This gives the protein CASSLGLTGGTGELFF.

The gene calls are TRBV25-1 and TRBJ1-6; TRBD1 matches at 8 bases. CDR3 length: 17 residues. Trimming cost V 5 bases and J 9 bases; bases outside gene matches: 15. Looked up from germline, CDR1 is MGHDK and CDR2 is SYGVNS. The CDR3: CASSPHRGTPGGSPLHF. The CDR3 DNA reads TGTGCCAGCAGTCCGCACAGGGGGACTCCGGGGGGTTCACCCCTCCACTTT.

The chain combines TRBV6-4 with TRBJ2-5; D is unresolved. Germline V gene lookup returns CDR1 MRHNA and CDR2 SNTAGT. CDR3 length equals 14 residues. Trimming cost V 0 bases and J 9 bases, with 14 bases left between them. CDR3 region: CASSDSYYRKAQYF. The CDR3 DNA follows: TGTGCCAGCAGTGACTCTTACTACCGCAAAGCCCAGTACTTC.

The J gene is TRBJ2-3, the V gene TRBV10-3; TRBD2 matches 8 bases. V was pared by 10 bases and J by 4 bases, with 13 bases of the junction left unmatched. The CDR3 has 15 amino acids. Looked up from germline, CDR1 is ENHRY and CDR2 is SYGVKD. CDR3 nucleotides: TGTGCCACCCTGGAGGCGGGGGGCGCGGCAGATACGCAGTATTTT. Amino acid sequence: CATLEAGGAADTQYF.

This chain uses TRBV5-1 with TRBJ2-2; TRBD1 aligns across 7 bases. From germline, CDR1 is SGHRS and CDR2 YFSETQ. Trimming removed 1 base from V and 0 bases from J; junction bases left unmatched: 3. This CDR3 has 16 amino acids. CDR3 in DNA: TGCGCCAGCAGCTTGAACAGGGGTACGAACACCGGGGAGCTGTTTTTT. Amino acid sequence: CASSLNRGTNTGELFF.

The chain employs TRBV15 and TRBJ2-1, with TRBD2 identical over 10 bases. Trimming took 4 bases from V and 5 from J; bases not matched to a gene: 5. Germline V lookup: CDR1 LNHNV, CDR2 YYDKDF (reference sequence). This CDR3 spans 15 amino acids. CDR3 nucleotide sequence: TGTGCCACCAGCAATCCAACTAGCGGGGACAATGAGCAGTTCTTC. Protein sequence: CATSNPTSGDNEQFF. The variable domain in full, completed from reference TRBV15 and TRBJ2-1, reads DAMVIQNPRYQVTQFGKPVTLSCSQTLNHNVMYWYQQKSSQAPKLLFHYYDKDFNNEADTPDNFQSRRPNTSFCFLDIRSPGLGDTAMYLCATSNPTSGDNEQFFGPGTRLTVL.

V and J are TRBV5-1 and TRBJ2-7; 12 bases are a match to TRBD2. Germline assignment: CDR1 SGHRS and CDR2 YFSETQ. CDR3 size: 15 residues. With 3 bases clipped from V and 5 bases from J, the junction kept 6 bases outside the gene matches. The DNA for the CDR3 is TGCGCCAGCAGCTCGCAGACTAGCGGGGGTGACGAGCAGTACTTC. This translates into CASSSQTSGGDEQYF.

The rearrangement joins TRBV2 to TRBJ1-5, with TRBD1 identical over 11 bases. V gave up 6 bases and J gave up 3 bases; unmatched junction bases: 4. Per the germline V gene, CDR1 is SNHLY and CDR2 is FYNNEI. The CDR3 extends over 15 amino acids. CDR3 bases: TGTGCCAGCAGGGGGACAGGGGGTGACAATCAGCCCCAGCATTTT. The encoded protein is CASRGTGGDNQPQHF.

The chain couples TRBV19 to TRBJ1-2; TRBD1 matches at 8 bases. The CDR3 runs to 15 residues. V lost 5 bases to trimming and J lost 5 bases; unmatched junction nucleotides: 10. Germline loops: CDR1 LNHDA, CDR2 SQIVND (reference sequence). The CDR3 nucleotides read TGTGCCAGTAGTCTACTTCCAGGGGGCGGTTATGGCTACACCTTC. Translation gives CASSLLPGGGYGYTF.

The chain joins TRBV7-9 to TRBJ1-5, with 8 bases matching TRBD1. V dropped 6 bases and J dropped 6; count of bases not matched to a gene: 4. This CDR3 comprises 13 residues. The V gene's germline CDR1 is SEHNR and CDR2 FQNEAQ (reference sequence). CDR3 amino acids: CASSFDRGQPQHF. The CDR3 bases are TGTGCCAGCAGTTTTGACAGGGGTCAGCCCCAGCATTTT.

This clone has just a few counts. The V gene is TRBV19, the J gene TRBJ1-5; D is possibly TRBD1 (6 bases). V was clipped by 4 bases and J by 8 bases, with 15 bases between them. Germline V CDR1 and CDR2: LNHDA, SQIVND (reference sequence). CDR3 length equals 14 residues. The CDR3 bases are TGTGCCAGTAGTAGCCTACAGGGTCCAGAGCCCCAGCATTTT. This sequence encodes CASSSLQGPEPQHF.

The chain links TRBV4-2 to TRBJ1-4, with D perhaps TRBD1 (5 bases). The V end lost 4 bases, the J end lost 5 bases, and 14 bases lay between the germline ends. The CDR3 loop spans 15 amino acids. The germline V gene has CDR1 LGHNA and CDR2 YNFKEQ. The CDR3 is CASSLIFRGNEKLFF. CDR3 DNA sequence: TGTGCCAGCAGCCTAATTTTCCGGGGGAATGAAAAACTGTTTTTT.

Only one count was recorded for this clone. This chain joins TRBV19 and TRBJ1-5; 10 nucleotides match TRBD1. Germline assignment: CDR1 LNHDA and CDR2 SQIVND (reference sequence). The CDR3 has 16 residues. V was pared by 3 bases and J by 3 bases, with 5 bases of the junction left unmatched. CDR3 region: CASSIWDRGSNQPQHF. The CDR3 DNA follows: TGTGCCAGTAGTATTTGGGACAGGGGTTCCAATCAGCCCCAGCATTTT.

The rearrangement joins TRBV5-6 to TRBJ2-7, with a weak D call TRBD2 (5 bases). This CDR3 is built from 13 residues. The V end was cut by 0 bases, the J end by 7 bases, with 11 bases between. Per the germline V gene, CDR1 is SGHDT and CDR2 is YYEEEE. CDR3 nucleotide sequence: TGTGCCAGCAGCTTGGCGGGGTTCCGGGAGCAGTACTTC. It translates to CASSLAGFREQYF.

About this clone itself: This same CDR3 is encoded by further DNA sequences in the sample. This rearrangement joins TRBV6-1 to TRBJ1-2; 8 nucleotides align to TRBD1. The CDR3 covers 13 residues. Germline values: CDR1 MNHNS, CDR2 SASEGT. Losses at the gene ends were 3 bases for V and 4 bases for J; bases not matched to a gene: 1. CDR3 DNA: TGTGCCAGCAGTGACAGGGGGCCCTATGGCTACACCTTC. It codes for CASSDRGPYGYTF.